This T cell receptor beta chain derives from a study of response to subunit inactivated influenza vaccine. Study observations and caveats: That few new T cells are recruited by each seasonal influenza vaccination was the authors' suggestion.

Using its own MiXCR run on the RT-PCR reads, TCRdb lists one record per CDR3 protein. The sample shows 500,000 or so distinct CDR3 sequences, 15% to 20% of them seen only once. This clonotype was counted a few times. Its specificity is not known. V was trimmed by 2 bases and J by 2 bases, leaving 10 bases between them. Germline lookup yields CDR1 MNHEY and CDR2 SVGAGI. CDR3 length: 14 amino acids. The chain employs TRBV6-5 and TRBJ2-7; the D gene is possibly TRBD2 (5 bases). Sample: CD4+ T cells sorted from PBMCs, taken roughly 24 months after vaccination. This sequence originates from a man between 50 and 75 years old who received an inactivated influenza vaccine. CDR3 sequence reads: CASSYGGQTYEQYF. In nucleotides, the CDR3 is TGTGCCAGCAGTTACGGCGGGCAGACCTACGAGCAGTACTTC.